The 32 T cell receptor beta chains below all came from one sample that was sequenced in a study of blood T cell repertoires in COVID-19. Clones were read by immunoSEQ multiplex PCR, and TCRdb kept only the in-frame ones, dropping some. The sample lists 200,000 to 250,000 clones, about 92% occurring once. Sequencing used peripheral blood. These receptors were collected from a man under 40 with acute or convalescent COVID-19.

This chain connects TRBV4-1 to TRBJ2-7; 11 nucleotides align to TRBD1. CDR3 length equals 18 residues. From germline, CDR1 is MGHRA and CDR2 YSYEKL. Trimming cost V 0 bases and J 2 bases; bases outside gene matches: 9. The CDR3 sequence: CASSQDPSGTGGTYEQYF. As DNA, the CDR3 is TGCGCCAGCAGCCAAGACCCCTCCGGGACAGGGGGGACCTACGAGCAGTACTTC.

This chain connects TRBV7-9 to TRBJ2-3, with 13 bases that match TRBD2. The CDR3 covers 15 residues. The V and J ends lost 5 bases and 4 bases, in that order; junction bases with no gene match: 3. CDR1 SEHNR and CDR2 FQNEAQ come from the germline V gene (reference sequence). CDR3 bases: TGTGCCAGCAGCCGGACTAGCGGGAGCGCAGATACGCAGTATTTT. Translation gives CASSRTSGSADTQYF.

On this clone itself: The junction differs from germline at one of its ends, possibly a read error. The DNA of the CDR3 is TGCGCCAGCAGCTCCATTCTAGCGGGATTTCCCCACTTC. This translates into CASSSILAGFPHF. The rearrangement links TRBV5-1 to TRBJ2-5; 9 bases match TRBD2. The CDR3 spans 13 residues. The germline V gene encodes CDR1 SGHRS and CDR2 YFSETQ.

V is TRBV5-6 and J is TRBJ2-7; 8 nucleotides align to TRBD2. The CDR3 is 15 amino acids. J gave up 5 bases and V 4 bases, and 11 bases lay outside the gene matches. Germline CDR1 and CDR2: SGHDT and YYEEEE. The CDR3 DNA follows: TGTGCCAGCAGCCGGGAGGGGGAGGGTATTAACGAGCAGTACTTC. Translated, it gives CASSREGEGINEQYF.

J is TRBJ1-1 and V is TRBV30; the match to TRBD1 covers 7 bases. The V gene end was trimmed by 4 bases and the J gene end by 5 bases; junction bases not matched to a gene: 7. This CDR3 is 13 amino acids long. Per germline, CDR1 GTSNPN and CDR2 SVGIG (reference sequence). The CDR3 spells CAWIGGLETEAFF. DNA of the CDR3: TGTGCCTGGATAGGGGGCTTGGAGACTGAAGCTTTCTTT.

The chain employs TRBV5-1 and TRBJ2-3, with D unclear. V was shortened by 4 bases and J by 2 bases, with 14 bases between the two germline ends. CDR3 size: 15 residues. CDR1 is SGHRS and CDR2 is YFSETQ in the germline V gene. As DNA, the CDR3 is TGCGCCAGCAGCCCAATACAGAAACCCACAGATACGCAGTATTTT. Encoded protein: CASSPIQKPTDTQYF.

This CDR3 reads CASSYNRANTGELFF. The CDR3 DNA reads as TGTGCCAGCAGTTACAACAGGGCGAACACCGGGGAGCTGTTTTTT. V gene TRBV6-2 or TRBV6-3 combines with J gene TRBJ2-2, with a weak D call TRBD1 (6 bases). V lost 2 bases, J lost 0 bases, and 7 bases lay in between. This CDR3 spans 15 amino acids. Germline CDR1 is MNHEY and CDR2 is SVGEGT.

Here the CDR3 reads CATSDETSGGPNEQFF. In DNA form, the CDR3 reads TGTGCCACCAGTGATGAGACTAGCGGGGGGCCAAATGAGCAGTTCTTC. The chain recombines TRBV24-1 with TRBJ2-1, with 13 nucleotides matching TRBD2. The germline CDR1 and CDR2 sequences are KGHDR and SFDVKD. V shed 3 bases and J 7 bases; nucleotides not matched to a gene: 5. This CDR3 region has 16 residues.

The chain has TRBV6-5 and TRBJ2-1; possibly TRBD1 for D (8 bases). V was clipped by 9 bases and J by 10 bases, with 16 bases between them. The CDR3 consists of 12 residues. Germline V CDR1 and CDR2: MNHEY, SVGAGI. The CDR3 spells CASTGGGREQFF. The CDR3 DNA is TGTGCCAGTACAGGGGGGGGTAGGGAGCAGTTCTTC.

The V gene is TRBV30, the J gene TRBJ1-1; D ambiguous. Germline V gives CDR1 GTSNPN, CDR2 SVGIG (reference sequence). Trimming stripped 2 bases from V and 4 bases from J, with 14 bases between. The CDR3 is 14 residues long. CDR3: CAWSPTWVGTEAFF. For the CDR3, the DNA is TGTGCCTGGAGTCCGACTTGGGTCGGCACTGAAGCTTTCTTT.

The gene calls are TRBV27 and TRBJ1-6; D gene uncertain. The CDR3 runs to 14 residues. V was trimmed by 6 bases and J by 1 base, leaving 7 bases between them. CDR1 is MNHEY, CDR2 SMNVEV, per germline (reference sequence). The CDR3 nucleotides are TGTGCCAGCAGAGGCGGGTCCTATAATTCACCCCTCCACTTT. Residues: CASRGGSYNSPLHF.

This clone was seen a few times. The chain employs TRBV24-1 and TRBJ1-5; D not certain. CDR1 is KGHDR, CDR2 SFDVKD, per germline. V was pared by 7 bases and J by 7 bases, with 13 bases between. There are 13 residues in the CDR3. CDR3 protein: CATSATSGQPQHF. The CDR3 DNA reads TGTGCCACCAGCGCAACGTCCGGGCAGCCCCAGCATTTT.

CDR3 in amino acids: CASRIDNSPLHF. CDR3 nucleotide sequence: TGCGCCAGCAGAATAGATAATTCACCCCTCCACTTT. V gene TRBV5-1 combines with J gene TRBJ1-6, with no clear D. The germline gives CDR1 SGHRS, CDR2 YFSETQ. The CDR3 is made up of 12 amino acids. V was trimmed by 5 bases and J by 5 bases, leaving 5 bases between them.

In this sample, this clone turned up once. The rearrangement uses TRBV12-5 and TRBJ1-2; D ambiguous. Germline values: CDR1 LGHNT, CDR2 FRNRAP. Deletions cut 3 bases from V and 3 bases from J, with 8 bases between. CDR3 length: 13 residues. This chain's CDR3 is CASGFFGDYGYTF. The CDR3 nucleotides are TGTGCTAGTGGTTTTTTTGGAGACTATGGCTACACCTTC.

This clone occurred once. The J gene is TRBJ1-6, the V gene TRBV4-1; D not certain. The CDR3 spans 15 residues. CDR1 MGHRA and CDR2 YSYEKL come from the germline V gene. V was cut by 1 base and J by 8 bases, with 12 bases left in between. CDR3 residues: CASSQAHQAHSPLHF. The DNA for the CDR3 is TGCGCCAGCAGCCAAGCGCACCAGGCCCATTCACCCCTCCACTTT.

The CDR3 reads CASSRPRDNRSPLHF. CDR3 DNA: TGTGCCAGCAGTCGCCCCCGGGACAATCGTTCACCCCTCCACTTT. The rearrangement links TRBV28 to TRBJ1-6, with D tentatively TRBD1 (6 bases). In germline, CDR1 is MDHEN, CDR2 SYDVKM. Trimming pared 5 bases from V and 9 bases from J, leaving 17 bases between. The CDR3 runs 15 residues. Variable domain in full (rest from reference TRBV28 and TRBJ1-6): DVKVTQSSRYLVKRTGEKVFLECVQDMDHENMFWYRQDPGLGLRLIYFSYDVKMKEKGDIPEGYSVSREKKERFSLILESASTNQTSMYLCASSRPRDNRSPLHFGNGTRLTVT.

This chain connects TRBV28 to TRBJ2-3; 9 positions agree with TRBD2. CDR3 size: 15 residues. Germline CDR1 and CDR2: MDHEN and SYDVKM. With 3 bases clipped from V and 0 bases from J, the junction kept 1 base outside the gene matches. This CDR3 is CASSLSGRSTDTQYF. The CDR3 coding sequence is TGTGCCAGCAGTTTGAGCGGGAGGAGCACAGATACGCAGTATTTT.

V and J are TRBV18 and TRBJ1-6, with 8 positions matching TRBD1. The V segment lost 3 bases and the J segment 10 bases; nucleotides outside the gene matches: 11. Germline loops: CDR1 KGHSH, CDR2 LQKENI. This CDR3 comprises 16 residues. The CDR3 DNA reads as TGTGCCAGCTCACCGGATCCGGGACAGGCAGGATCACCCCTCCACTTT. This sequence encodes CASSPDPGQAGSPLHF.

The CDR3 region is CASSPTGFHQPQHF. The CDR3, as DNA: TGTGCCAGCAGTCCGACGGGGTTTCATCAGCCCCAGCATTTT. The chain joins TRBV6-5 to TRBJ1-5, with D unresolved. CDR1 MNHEY and CDR2 SVGAGI come from the germline V gene. The V end lost 5 bases, the J end lost 5 bases, and 13 bases lay between the germline ends. This CDR3 comprises 14 residues.

The chain carries TRBV28 and TRBJ2-6, with TRBD2 identical over 7 bases. The junction had 11 bases not matched to a gene; V was cut back by 5 bases and J by 4 bases. The CDR3 covers 17 residues. In germline, CDR1 is MDHEN, CDR2 SYDVKM. Here the CDR3 DNA reads TGTGCCAGCAGTCCGCCCCCCGGGGGGTCGGGGGCCAACGTCCTGACTTTC. It yields the protein CASSPPPGGSGANVLTF.

This clone was picked up a small number of times. This chain joins TRBV5-4 and TRBJ1-2, with 8 positions matching TRBD1. Germline CDR1 is SGHNT and CDR2 is YYREEE (reference sequence). Trimming cost V 4 bases and J 0 bases; bases outside gene matches: 5. The CDR3 runs to 15 residues. DNA for the CDR3: TGTGCCAGCAGCGGACGGACAGGGACTAACTATGGCTACACCTTC. Residues: CASSGRTGTNYGYTF.

V is TRBV7-8 and J is TRBJ2-1; 9 nucleotides agree with TRBD1. Germline V gives CDR1 SGHVS, CDR2 FQNEAQ. Trimming took 11 bases from V and 5 from J; bases not matched to a gene: 4. The CDR3 totals 12 residues. Here the CDR3 reads CAVGQGHNEQFF. DNA for the CDR3: TGTGCCGTCGGACAGGGGCACAATGAGCAGTTCTTC.

V is TRBV19 and J is TRBJ1-1; a possible D gene is TRBD1 (6 bases). Looked up from germline, CDR1 is LNHDA and CDR2 is SQIVND (reference sequence). V lost 3 bases and J 0 bases, leaving 11 bases between the germline ends. This CDR3 contains 15 residues. The CDR3 here is CASSIEGGLNTEAFF. For the CDR3, the DNA is TGTGCCAGTAGTATTGAAGGGGGACTGAACACTGAAGCTTTCTTT.

This clone was counted a single time. The gene calls are TRBV6-5 and TRBJ2-1; 8 bases are a match to TRBD1. This CDR3 region has 15 residues. The germline V gene has CDR1 MNHEY and CDR2 SVGAGI. The V gene end was trimmed by 5 bases and the J gene end by 0 bases; junction bases not matched to a gene: 3. Here the CDR3 reads CASSTGGSSYNEQFF. The CDR3 DNA follows: TGTGCCAGCAGTACAGGGGGGAGCTCCTACAATGAGCAGTTCTTC.

The table lists this clone with a count of one. The chain couples TRBV29-1 to TRBJ2-6; D is possibly TRBD1 (6 bases). The CDR3 has 19 amino acids. Germline V CDR1 and CDR2: SQVTM, ANQGSEA. Trimming removed 4 bases at V and 1 base at J, with 23 bases between. CDR3: CSVASSGQGVSSGANVLTF. As DNA, the CDR3 is TGCAGCGTTGCATCATCGGGACAAGGGGTTTCATCTGGGGCCAACGTCCTGACTTTC.

V and J are TRBV20-1 and TRBJ1-4; D uncertain. This CDR3 region has 11 residues. The germline V gene encodes CDR1 DFQATT and CDR2 SNEGSKA (reference sequence). V lost 7 bases, J lost 5 bases, and 8 bases lay in between. CDR3 DNA sequence: TGCAGTGTTAATAAAAATGAAAAACTGTTTTTT. Its protein product is CSVNKNEKLFF.

The rearrangement uses TRBV6-1 and TRBJ2-7; a possible D gene is TRBD2 (6 bases). The V end was cut by 2 bases, the J end by 0 bases, with 20 bases between. This CDR3 is built from 18 residues. Germline V gives CDR1 MNHNS, CDR2 SASEGT. The CDR3 DNA reads TGTGCCAGCAGTGAATCAATCGTCGGCGGGGCGTTCTCCTACGAGCAGTACTTC. Amino acid sequence: CASSESIVGGAFSYEQYF.

The gene calls are TRBV28 and TRBJ2-3, with D possibly TRBD2 on 7 matching bases. In germline, CDR1 is MDHEN, CDR2 SYDVKM. V was clipped by 9 bases and J by 4 bases, with 14 bases between them. The CDR3 is 13 amino acids. CDR3: CASRGGSADTQYF. In DNA form, the CDR3 reads TGTGCCAGTAGGGGGGGATCTGCAGATACGCAGTATTTT.

This clone was seen a few times. Other DNA sequences within the sample encode an identical CDR3. CDR3 nucleotides: TGTGCCAGCAGTTTACAGGGGACCTACGAGCAGTACTTC. Its translation: CASSLQGTYEQYF. The chain links TRBV12-3 or TRBV12-4 to TRBJ2-7, with a weak D call TRBD1 (6 bases). This CDR3 comprises 13 residues. V was cut by 2 bases and J by 2 bases, with 7 bases left in between.

V is TRBV27 and J is TRBJ2-7; 8 positions match TRBD2. The germline CDR1 and CDR2 sequences are MNHEY and SMNVEV (reference sequence). With 2 bases clipped from V and 6 bases from J, the junction kept 9 bases outside the gene matches. The CDR3 spans 15 residues. The CDR3: CASSLMSGGGFEQYF. DNA of the CDR3: TGTGCCAGCAGTTTAATGTCGGGGGGGGGCTTCGAGCAGTACTTC.

The chain combines TRBV28 with TRBJ1-1; D is undetermined. Per germline, CDR1 MDHEN and CDR2 SYDVKM. With 6 bases removed from V and 10 bases from J, the gap between germline ends came to 18 bases. The length of the CDR3 is 13 residues. The CDR3 loop reads CASSPRVGSRAFF. CDR3 DNA: TGTGCCAGCAGCCCGAGGGTAGGTTCAAGAGCTTTCTTT.

V usage is TRBV10-2 and J usage is TRBJ2-1, with 11 bases identical to TRBD2. CDR3 length: 16 amino acids. The V gene's germline CDR1 is WSHSY and CDR2 SAAADI. The J segment lost 2 bases and the V segment lost 6 bases, leaving 6 bases of the junction unmatched. The CDR3 loop reads CASRGTSGSTYNEQFF. In DNA form, the CDR3 reads TGCGCCAGCAGGGGAACTAGCGGGAGTACCTACAATGAGCAGTTCTTC.